The 24 T cell receptor beta chains listed next were all sequenced from one sample in a study of STAT5B mutations in CD4+ large granular lymphocyte leukemia. The data were produced by immunoSEQ multiplex PCR, yet TCRdb's version contains in-frame clones alone and is incomplete. Of 32,000 or so clones listed, 85% are singletons. The source material was CD4+ T cells from blood buffy coats. These TCRs come from a human donor in good health.

This chain joins TRBV19 and TRBJ2-5; 9 bases match TRBD2. Germline lookup yields CDR1 LNHDA and CDR2 SQIVND (reference sequence). V lost 5 bases to trimming and J lost 4 bases; unmatched junction nucleotides: 5. The CDR3 loop spans 14 amino acids. In nucleotides, the CDR3 is TGTGCCAGTAGTTCAGGACTAGCGCGAGAGACCCAGTACTTC. Protein product: CASSSGLARETQYF.

The J gene is TRBJ2-1, the V gene TRBV6-1; 10 bases match TRBD2. CDR3 length equals 17 residues. The V and J ends lost 4 bases and 6 bases, in that order; junction bases with no gene match: 12. Per germline, CDR1 MNHNS and CDR2 SASEGT. CDR3 in DNA: TGTGCCAGCAGTGGATGGGGGGGGCTAGCGGGAGTCAATGAGCAGTTCTTC. Its translation is CASSGWGGLAGVNEQFF.

The chain employs TRBV5-1 and TRBJ2-5, with 10 bases that match TRBD2. Looked up from germline, CDR1 is SGHRS and CDR2 is YFSETQ. The CDR3 length is 15 residues. The J segment lost 3 bases and the V segment lost 2 bases, leaving 4 bases of the junction unmatched. This chain's CDR3 is CASSFMLAGEETQYF. CDR3 nucleotide sequence: TGCGCCAGCAGCTTCATGCTAGCGGGAGAAGAGACCCAGTACTTC.

The rearrangement joins TRBV7-2 to TRBJ2-1, with TRBD2 identical over 12 bases. CDR3 length equals 14 residues. Germline lookup yields CDR1 SGHTA and CDR2 FQGNSA. V shed 6 bases, J shed 8 bases, and the junction held 5 bases outside the gene matches. DNA of the CDR3: TGTGCCAGCAGACGGACTAGCGGGACTGATGAGCAGTTCTTC. It is translated as CASRRTSGTDEQFF.

This chain links TRBV7-2 with TRBJ2-1, with 7 bases fitting TRBD1. This CDR3 contains 15 residues. Per the germline V gene, CDR1 is SGHTA and CDR2 is FQGNSA. The V gene end was trimmed by 1 base and the J gene end by 3 bases; junction bases not matched to a gene: 3. DNA of the CDR3: TGTGCCAGCAGCTTAGATGGGGACAGCTACAATGAGCAGTTCTTC. Its protein product is CASSLDGDSYNEQFF. Looking up the rest from reference TRBV7-2 and TRBJ2-1 gives the full variable domain: GAGVSQSPSNKVTEKGKDVELRCDPISGHTALYWYRQSLGQGLEFLIYFQGNSAPDKSGLPSDRFSAERTGGSVSTLTIQRTQQEDSAVYLCASSLDGDSYNEQFFGPGTRLTVL.

The rearrangement links TRBV18 to TRBJ2-5; 8 nucleotides agree with TRBD2. Germline V CDR1 and CDR2: KGHSH, LQKENI. V was clipped by 4 bases and J by 2 bases; unmatched bases: 3. The CDR3 is 14 residues long. CDR3 amino acids: CASSRASGQETQYF. The CDR3, as DNA: TGTGCCAGCTCACGCGCTAGCGGGCAAGAGACCCAGTACTTC. Filled out from reference TRBV18 and TRBJ2-5, the complete variable domain reads NAGVMQNPRHLVRRRGQEARLRCSPMKGHSHVYWYRQLPEEGLKFMVYLQKENIIDESGMPKERFSAEFPKEGPSILRIQQVVRGDSAAYFCASSRASGQETQYFGPGTRLLVL.

This clone is a singleton in its sample. The CDR3 here is CASRGGQRVGELFF. Here the CDR3 DNA reads TGTGCCAGCAGGGGGGGCCAGAGGGTCGGGGAGCTGTTTTTT. The chain is built from TRBV2 and TRBJ2-2; D could derive from TRBD1 or TRBD2 (6 bases each). The V and J ends lost 6 bases and 7 bases respectively, with 15 bases between them. CDR3 length: 14 amino acids. The germline gives CDR1 SNHLY, CDR2 FYNNEI.

This chain links TRBV6-1 with TRBJ2-3; 9 bases are a match to TRBD1. The CDR3 length is 14 residues. Germline-derived CDR1 and CDR2 are MNHNS and SASEGT. Trimming at V came to 4 bases and at J to 4 bases, leaving 3 bases not matched to a gene. The CDR3 nucleotides read TGTGCCAGCAGTGTGGGACAGGGATCAGATACGCAGTATTTT. Amino acids: CASSVGQGSDTQYF.

The chain links TRBV6-5 to TRBJ2-3; 8 bases map to TRBD1. V lost 4 bases to trimming and J lost 5 bases; unmatched junction nucleotides: 5. The CDR3 length is 14 residues. Germline V lookup: CDR1 MNHEY, CDR2 SVGAGI. The CDR3 nucleotides are TGTGCCAGCAGTTGGACAGGGAAGATAGATACGCAGTATTTT. As protein: CASSWTGKIDTQYF.

This clone was counted only a few times. The V gene is TRBV18, the J gene TRBJ1-5; the match to TRBD1 covers 9 bases. From germline, CDR1 is KGHSH and CDR2 LQKENI. The CDR3 consists of 15 residues. J gave up 9 bases and V 2 bases, and 8 bases lay outside the gene matches. The CDR3 loop is CASSPGGTGLGPQHF. CDR3 sequence (DNA): TGTGCCAGCTCACCAGGTGGGACAGGGTTAGGGCCCCAGCATTTT.

The chain recombines TRBV21-1 with TRBJ2-3; the table's D call, TRBD2, has no DNA check behind it. TRBV21-1 is described as a pseudogene. This CDR3 contains 19 residues. The CDR3 is CASSKEARESTEGTDTQYF. CDR3 sequence (DNA): TGTGCCAGCAGCAAAGAGGCGCGGGAGTCCACTGAGGGCACAGATACGCAGTATTTT.

The chain joins TRBV7-9 to TRBJ1-2, with TRBD1 matching 8 bases. Trimming at V came to 0 bases and at J to 3 bases, leaving 0 bases not matched to a gene. The CDR3 extends over 14 amino acids. Germline V gives CDR1 SEHNR, CDR2 FQNEAQ (reference sequence). This CDR3 reads CASSLAQGDYGYTF. The CDR3, as DNA: TGTGCCAGCAGCTTAGCACAGGGGGACTATGGCTACACCTTC.

The chain couples TRBV7-9 to TRBJ2-2; 13 bases map to TRBD2. V gave up 5 bases and J gave up 13 bases; unmatched junction bases: 7. The length of the CDR3 is 14 residues. The germline CDR1 and CDR2 sequences are SEHNR and FQNEAQ (reference sequence). CDR3 protein: CASSQGTSGTALFF. CDR3 bases: TGTGCCAGCAGCCAGGGGACTAGCGGGACCGCGCTGTTTTTT.

The rearrangement joins TRBV5-4 to TRBJ1-2, with TRBD1 identical over 7 bases. The CDR3 consists of 15 residues. From germline, CDR1 is SGHNT and CDR2 YYREEE (reference sequence). Trimming cost V 2 bases and J 7 bases; bases outside gene matches: 11. The DNA of the CDR3 is TGTGCCAGCAGCTTTGGGACAGCGGTCGATCGTGGCTACACCTTC. Residues: CASSFGTAVDRGYTF.

The chain joins TRBV25-1 to TRBJ1-5; maybe TRBD1 (5 bases). V lost 7 bases to trimming and J lost 0 bases, with 7 bases between them. Germline V CDR1 and CDR2: MGHDK, SYGVNS. CDR3 length: 13 amino acids. CDR3 loop: CASKGHSNQPQHF. CDR3 sequence (DNA): TGTGCCAGCAAAGGACATAGCAATCAGCCCCAGCATTTT.

The CDR3 sequence: CASGSTQPQHF. CDR3 nucleotides: TGTGCCAGTGGCAGTACTCAGCCCCAGCATTTT. The J gene is TRBJ1-5, the V gene TRBV7-9; D remains ambiguous. Trimming took 9 bases from V and 6 from J, leaving 9 bases between them. The CDR3 totals 11 residues. CDR1 is SEHNR, CDR2 FQNEAQ, per germline (reference sequence).

The chain employs TRBV7-6 and TRBJ1-4, with TRBD1 as a possible D gene (6 bases). This CDR3 comprises 12 residues. The germline CDR1 and CDR2 sequences are SGHVS and FNYEAQ. Between the trimmed V and J ends, which lost 5 bases and 8 bases, there was a span of 9 bases. The CDR3 loop is CASSRTEEKLFF. The CDR3 bases are TGTGCCAGCAGCCGGACAGAAGAAAAACTGTTTTTT.

The J gene is TRBJ2-7, the V gene TRBV6-6; 8 bases fit TRBD2. Losses at the gene ends were 6 bases for V and 3 bases for J; bases not matched to a gene: 10. Germline CDR1 is MNHNY and CDR2 is SVGAGI (reference sequence). This CDR3 has 15 residues. CDR3 amino acids: CASRPAGGPLYEQYF. CDR3 sequence (DNA): TGTGCCAGCAGACCGGCGGGAGGACCTCTCTACGAGCAGTACTTC.

The chain recombines TRBV7-2 with TRBJ2-3; D perhaps matches TRBD2 (6 bases). CDR1 and CDR2 from the germline V gene are SGHTA and FQGNSA. Trimming removed 7 bases from V and 8 bases from J, with 19 bases in between. There are 14 residues in the CDR3. This CDR3 is CASIPGLLYSTQYF. The CDR3 DNA is TGTGCCAGCATCCCGGGACTCCTCTATAGTACGCAGTATTTT.

The chain carries TRBV10-2 and TRBJ2-1, with D tentatively TRBD1 (6 bases). In germline, CDR1 is WSHSY, CDR2 SAAADI. Trimming pared 2 bases from V and 9 bases from J, leaving 8 bases between. The CDR3 has 12 residues. CDR3 sequence reads: CASSERGTEQFF. Written as DNA, the CDR3 is TGCGCCAGCAGTGAGAGGGGGACTGAGCAGTTCTTC.

This clone appeared once. This chain uses TRBV5-4 with TRBJ2-1; perhaps TRBD2 as D (5 bases). Trimming pared 4 bases from V and 6 bases from J, leaving 11 bases between. Germline V gene sequence: CDR1 SGHNT, CDR2 YYREEE (reference sequence). The CDR3 runs 13 residues. The CDR3 DNA reads as TGTGCCAGCAGCCGGGAAAACCTCAATGAGCAGTTCTTC. Translating it yields CASSRENLNEQFF. Drawing the rest from reference TRBV5-4 and TRBJ2-1, the complete variable domain is ETGVTQSPTHLIKTRGQQVTLRCSSQSGHNTVSWYQQALGQGPQFIFQYYREEENGRGNFPPRFSGLQFPNYSSELNVNALELDDSALYLCASSRENLNEQFFGPGTRLTVL.

The V and J genes are TRBV11-2 and TRBJ1-1; D remains unclear. The CDR3 is 13 amino acids. Germline V gene data show CDR1 as SGHAT and CDR2 as FQNNGV. Trimming left V 5 bases short and J 3 bases short, with 10 bases between. CDR3 region: CASSPGDYTEAFF. Here the CDR3 DNA reads TGTGCCAGCAGCCCCGGAGACTACACTGAAGCTTTCTTT.

This clone showed up just a few times. The chain combines TRBV19 with TRBJ1-5, with TRBD1 matching over 9 bases. CDR1 is LNHDA, CDR2 SQIVND, per germline (reference sequence). The CDR3 has 15 amino acids. Losses at the gene ends were 6 bases for V and 3 bases for J; bases not matched to a gene: 6. Here the CDR3 DNA reads TGTGCCAGTAGCTGGGACAGGGAGGCCAATCAGCCCCAGCATTTT. Encoded protein: CASSWDREANQPQHF.

The V gene is TRBV5-1, the J gene TRBJ1-2, with 7 positions matching TRBD1. The CDR3 covers 13 residues. V lost 2 bases to trimming and J lost 8 bases; unmatched junction nucleotides: 6. Germline lookup yields CDR1 SGHRS and CDR2 YFSETQ. CDR3 residues: CASSLEQGTGYTF. CDR3 sequence (DNA): TGCGCCAGCAGCTTAGAACAGGGGACCGGCTACACCTTC.